This T cell receptor (beta chain) emerged from a study of T cells in tumors after PD-1 blockade. Study information: Some patients also took daily vismodegib 150 mg during anti-PD-1 treatment.

Germline V CDR1 and CDR2: MNHNS, SASEGT. This CDR3 comprises 15 residues. Trimming pared 3 bases from V and 5 bases from J, leaving 16 bases between. Produced via immunoSEQ multiplex PCR; TCRdb's table is partial and in-frame only. The repertoire holds roughly 50,000 clones, with more than 65% as singletons. Source: PBMCs, taken before anti-PD-1 treatment. The TCR originated in a human donor with basal cell carcinoma. V gene TRBV6-1 combines with J gene TRBJ2-5; D perhaps matches TRBD1 (7 bases). CDR3: CASSEGGQTRETQYF. Written as DNA, the CDR3 is TGTGCCAGCAGTGAGGGGGGACAGACTCGGGAGACCCAGTACTTC.